The next 29 T cell receptor beta chains were all read from a single sample in a study of blood T cell repertoires in COVID-19. TCRdb's table, derived via immunoSEQ multiplex PCR, lists solely in-frame clones and lacks some. The table includes some 250,000 clones, approximately 84% detected once. Sequenced input: PBMCs or T cells enriched from blood (not recorded which). These receptors were taken from a woman between 35 and 50 years old with acute COVID-19.

CDR3: CASKKTGGHEQFF. In DNA, the CDR3 is TGTGCCAGCAAGAAGACAGGGGGCCATGAGCAGTTCTTC. The genes are TRBV6-5 and TRBJ2-1, with 10 bases fitting TRBD1. V lost 7 bases, J lost 8 bases, and 5 bases stayed unmatched. Germline lookup yields CDR1 MNHEY and CDR2 SVGAGI. The CDR3 sequence is 13 residues long.

V gene TRBV14 combines with J gene TRBJ2-3, with 12 bases matching TRBD2. The V and J ends lost 4 bases and 5 bases, in that order; junction bases with no gene match: 10. CDR1 and CDR2 from the germline V gene are SGHDN and FVKESK. The CDR3 length is 17 residues. CDR3 amino acids: CASSPRTSGNRVDTQYF. Here the CDR3 DNA reads TGTGCCAGCAGCCCTCGGACTAGCGGGAACAGGGTAGATACGCAGTATTTT.

CDR3 coding DNA: TGTGCCAGCAGCTTAGCTGGCTCAGGGGGCCCTCATTCACCCCTCCACTTT. Protein product: CASSLAGSGGPHSPLHF. V gene TRBV7-8 combines with J gene TRBJ1-6; 8 nucleotides align to TRBD1. J lost 8 bases, V lost 0 bases, and 9 bases had no gene match. The CDR3 is made up of 17 amino acids. Germline CDR1 reads SGHVS; CDR2 reads FQNEAQ.

J is TRBJ2-7 and V is TRBV5-1, with 10 bases aligning to TRBD1. V trimming: 0 bases; J trimming: 4 bases; junction bases outside the gene matches: 1. CDR1 is SGHRS and CDR2 is YFSETQ in the germline V gene. The CDR3 length is 14 residues. DNA for the CDR3: TGCGCCAGCAGCTTGGGGGACAGGGGATACGAGCAGTACTTC. As protein: CASSLGDRGYEQYF.

CDR3 DNA: TGTGCCAGCAGCCAAGAGGTGGAGGCGGGGGCCAACGTCCTGACTTTC. This translates into CASSQEVEAGANVLTF. The V and J genes are TRBV4-2 and TRBJ2-6; perhaps TRBD2 as D (5 bases). This CDR3 contains 16 residues. Trimming took 0 bases from V and 4 from J, leaving 10 bases between them. Germline CDR1 is LGHNA and CDR2 is YNFKEQ.

The DNA of the CDR3 is TGTGCCAGCGGGAGGGCCGCTTACGAGCAGTACTTC. This gives the protein CASGRAAYEQYF. The chain links TRBV7-9 to TRBJ2-7; 7 bases align to TRBD2. This CDR3 has 12 amino acids. The ends lost 8 bases at V and 4 bases at J; junction bases unmatched: 5. CDR1 and CDR2 from the germline V gene are SEHNR and FQNEAQ (reference sequence).

The V gene is TRBV25-1, the J gene TRBJ2-5; D is uncertain. This CDR3 has 16 amino acids. Per germline, CDR1 MGHDK and CDR2 SYGVNS. Trimming stripped 3 bases from V and 3 bases from J, with 17 bases between. CDR3 in DNA: TGTGCCAGCAGTGACCCAAAGTCCGACATCAAAGAGACCCAGTACTTC. This encodes CASSDPKSDIKETQYF. Complete variable domain (other parts from reference TRBV25-1 and TRBJ2-5): EADIYQTPRYLVIGTGKKITLECSQTMGHDKMYWYQQDPGMELHLIHYSYGVNSTEKGDLSSESTVSRIRTEHFPLTLESARPSHTSQYLCASSDPKSDIKETQYFGPGTRLLVL.

This clone was recorded once. The CDR3, as DNA: TGTGCCAGCTCACCTTCTTTCTCGGGACAGCGCATTTTTTTGAAGCAGTACTTC. Translated, it gives CASSPSFSGQRIFLKQYF. The chain is built from TRBV18 and TRBJ2-7, with 7 bases fitting TRBD1. The CDR3 is 18 amino acids. Germline V gene data show CDR1 as KGHSH and CDR2 as LQKENI. With 3 bases clipped from V and 8 bases from J, the junction kept 22 bases outside the gene matches.

The chain has TRBV18 and TRBJ1-5; D remains unclear. The CDR3 is made up of 14 amino acids. Trimming left V 0 bases short and J 3 bases short, with 6 bases between. The germline CDR1 and CDR2 sequences are KGHSH and LQKENI. The CDR3 here is CASSPPSVNQPQHF. The CDR3 DNA sequence: TGTGCCAGCTCACCACCGTCAGTCAATCAGCCCCAGCATTTT.

The chain carries TRBV5-4 and TRBJ2-1, with 10 bases matching TRBD2. V was pared by 4 bases and J by 4 bases, with 8 bases of the junction left unmatched. This CDR3 has 16 amino acids. Germline assignment: CDR1 SGHNT and CDR2 YYREEE (reference sequence). The CDR3 loop is CASSPRTSGAYNEQFF. CDR3 in DNA: TGTGCCAGCAGCCCGAGGACTAGCGGAGCTTACAATGAGCAGTTCTTC. The complete variable domain, with remaining parts taken from reference TRBV5-4 and TRBJ2-1, reads ETGVTQSPTHLIKTRGQQVTLRCSSQSGHNTVSWYQQALGQGPQFIFQYYREEENGRGNFPPRFSGLQFPNYSSELNVNALELDDSALYLCASSPRTSGAYNEQFFGPGTRLTVL.

This chain connects TRBV4-1 to TRBJ2-7, with D possibly matching TRBD2 (6 bases). V lost 3 bases to trimming and J lost 6 bases, with 15 bases between them. The germline V gene encodes CDR1 MGHRA and CDR2 YSYEKL. CDR3 length: 14 residues. The CDR3 loop is CASSQVGGFVEQYF. The CDR3 DNA is TGCGCCAGCAGCCAGGTGGGGGGATTCGTCGAGCAGTACTTC.

This chain's CDR3 is CASSLSHTGELFF. The CDR3 DNA reads as TGTGCCAGCAGCCTTAGCCACACCGGGGAGCTGTTTTTT. V usage is TRBV3-1 (or the pseudogene TRBV3-2) and J usage is TRBJ2-2, with D hard to call. The CDR3 is 13 residues long. Trimming stripped 4 bases from V and 3 bases from J, with 6 bases between. From germline, CDR1 is LGHDT and CDR2 YNNKEL (reference sequence).

The table lists this clone with a count of one. V is TRBV5-6 and J is TRBJ2-1; D is unclear. Deletions cut 0 bases from V and 6 bases from J, with 7 bases between. CDR3 length: 13 amino acids. The germline V gene encodes CDR1 SGHDT and CDR2 YYEEEE. Here the CDR3 DNA reads TGTGCCAGCAGCTTGGACTCTCCCAATGAGCAGTTCTTC. Translated: CASSLDSPNEQFF.

The chain employs TRBV13 and TRBJ2-3; 8 nucleotides line up with TRBD1. From germline, CDR1 is PRHDT and CDR2 FYEKMQ (reference sequence). This CDR3 has 15 residues. J lost 1 base, V lost 5 bases, and 5 bases had no gene match. The CDR3 sequence: CASSPGGARTDTQYF. In nucleotides, the CDR3 is TGTGCCAGCAGCCCAGGGGGCGCGCGCACAGATACGCAGTATTTT.

This clone was counted a single time. The V call is TRBV12-3 or TRBV12-4, the J call TRBJ1-1, with TRBD1 matching 7 bases. Trimming removed 6 bases from V and 6 bases from J; junction bases left unmatched: 4. CDR3 length: 12 residues. CDR3 nucleotide sequence: TGTGCCAGCAGGCTCACAGGGGCTGAAGCTTTCTTT. It encodes CASRLTGAEAFF.

The V call is TRBV6-5, the J call TRBJ2-3; 10 bases match TRBD2. V dropped 7 bases and J dropped 5; count of bases not matched to a gene: 3. The germline gives CDR1 MNHEY, CDR2 SVGAGI. The CDR3 extends over 13 amino acids. CDR3 DNA: TGTGCCAGCAAAATAGCGGGAGGAGATACGCAGTATTTT. Its protein product is CASKIAGGDTQYF.

This clone was seen at least ten times. The chain carries TRBV25-1 and TRBJ2-1, with 8 bases that match TRBD2. The CDR3 is 17 residues long. Unmatched junction bases numbered 13, after V lost 1 base and J lost 8 bases. Germline values: CDR1 MGHDK, CDR2 SYGVNS. This CDR3 is CASSESPLSGSIHEQFF. CDR3 DNA: TGTGCCAGCAGTGAATCCCCTTTAAGCGGGAGTATCCATGAGCAGTTCTTC.

The chain uses TRBV7-6 and TRBJ2-7; the match to TRBD2 covers 13 bases. CDR3 length equals 15 residues. After removal of 4 bases from V and 6 bases from J, the junction contained 6 bases not matched to a gene. CDR1 is SGHVS, CDR2 FNYEAQ, per germline. CDR3: CASSWTSGSSGEQYF. CDR3 sequence (DNA): TGTGCCAGCAGCTGGACTAGCGGGAGTTCAGGCGAGCAGTACTTC. The variable domain in full, with the rest retrieved from reference TRBV7-6 and TRBJ2-7, is GAGVSQSPRYKVTKRGQDVALRCDPISGHVSLYWYRQALGQGPEFLTYFNYEAQQDKSGLPNDRFSAERPEGSISTLTIQRTEQRDSAMYRCASSWTSGSSGEQYFGPGTRLTVT.

This sequence joins TRBV11-3 and TRBJ2-7, with a tentative D call TRBD1 (6 bases). V shed 5 bases and J shed 3 bases, with 14 bases lying between them. Germline CDR1 reads SGHNT; CDR2 reads YENEEA. CDR3 length equals 14 residues. The CDR3 sequence is CASSRPGQIYEQYF. As DNA, the CDR3 is TGTGCCAGCAGCCGACCGGGACAAATCTACGAGCAGTACTTC.

The V call is TRBV28, the J call TRBJ1-2; no clear D. Trimming pared 3 bases from V and 4 bases from J, leaving 12 bases between. This CDR3 has 14 amino acids. CDR1 is MDHEN, CDR2 SYDVKM, per germline. The CDR3 sequence is CASSFLGSRYGYTF. CDR3 sequence (DNA): TGTGCCAGCAGTTTTTTGGGCAGCCGCTATGGCTACACCTTC.

The V gene is TRBV24-1, the J gene TRBJ1-2; 10 nucleotides align to TRBD1. CDR3 length: 15 amino acids. Germline V gene data show CDR1 as KGHDR and CDR2 as SFDVKD. J was trimmed by 5 bases and V by 4 bases; bases with no gene match: 6. CDR3: CATSDWDRGMYGYTF. As DNA, the CDR3 is TGTGCCACCAGTGACTGGGACAGGGGCATGTATGGCTACACCTTC.

The chain couples TRBV25-1 to TRBJ1-2; 8 bases map to TRBD1. The J segment lost 4 bases and the V segment lost 4 bases, leaving 14 bases of the junction unmatched. CDR3 size: 17 residues. In germline, CDR1 is MGHDK, CDR2 SYGVNS. CDR3 region: CASSANWAGGFGYGYTF. CDR3 coding DNA: TGTGCCAGCAGTGCGAACTGGGCAGGGGGCTTTGGCTATGGCTACACCTTC.

The V call is TRBV4-1, the J call TRBJ1-2, with 11 bases fitting TRBD1. J lost 2 bases, V lost 8 bases, and 10 bases had no gene match. The CDR3 is 16 residues long. From germline, CDR1 is MGHRA and CDR2 YSYEKL. The CDR3 here is CASRRPGQGVNYGYTF. The CDR3 nucleotides read TGCGCCAGCCGTAGGCCGGGACAGGGGGTAAACTATGGCTACACCTTC.

The chain has TRBV15 and TRBJ2-7; tentatively, D is TRBD2 (6 bases). CDR3 size: 16 residues. The V end was cut by 1 base, the J end by 2 bases, with 15 bases between. Germline CDR1 and CDR2: LNHNV and YYDKDF (reference sequence). CDR3 sequence reads: CATSRGRAGGTYEQYF. CDR3 nucleotides: TGTGCCACCAGCAGAGGTCGAGCGGGCGGAACCTACGAGCAGTACTTC.

The chain couples TRBV9 to TRBJ2-7; TRBD1 is a possible D gene (5 bases). CDR1 SGDLS and CDR2 YYNGEE come from the germline V gene. The CDR3 spans 13 residues. Trimming removed 2 bases at V and 3 bases at J, with 9 bases between. The CDR3 spells CASSVRVDYEQYF. The CDR3 DNA reads as TGTGCCAGCAGCGTCAGGGTGGACTACGAGCAGTACTTC.

The chain uses TRBV5-4 and TRBJ2-1; 8 bases line up with TRBD2. The ends lost 2 bases at V and 6 bases at J; junction bases unmatched: 4. The CDR3 runs 14 residues. Germline V gene lookup returns CDR1 SGHNT and CDR2 YYREEE (reference sequence). The CDR3 loop reads CASSFGSGGNEQFF. Written as DNA, the CDR3 is TGTGCCAGCAGCTTTGGCAGCGGGGGCAATGAGCAGTTCTTC.

The table lists this clone with a count of one. Additional DNA sequences in this sample encode the identical CDR3. This chain links TRBV27 with TRBJ1-1; 7 nucleotides align to TRBD1. Trimming cost V 5 bases and J 4 bases; bases outside gene matches: 4. Germline lookup yields CDR1 MNHEY and CDR2 SMNVEV (reference sequence). The CDR3 has 13 residues. This CDR3 is CASSRQGGTEAFF. The CDR3 DNA follows: TGTGCCAGCAGTAGACAGGGCGGCACTGAAGCTTTCTTT.

This clone was counted once. The chain carries TRBV7-9 and TRBJ2-7; 10 bases align to TRBD1. The CDR3 consists of 14 residues. V trimming: 5 bases; J trimming: 5 bases; junction bases outside the gene matches: 6. The germline V gene has CDR1 SEHNR and CDR2 FQNEAQ (reference sequence). CDR3: CASSPDRGLNEQYF. The CDR3 DNA sequence: TGTGCCAGCAGCCCAGACAGGGGGCTCAACGAGCAGTACTTC. Full variable domain (remainder filled in from reference TRBV7-9 and TRBJ2-7): DTGVSQNPRHKITKRGQNVTFRCDPISEHNRLYWYRQTLGQGPEFLTYFQNEAQLEKSRLLSDRFSAERPKGSFSTLEIQRTEQGDSAMYLCASSPDRGLNEQYFGPGTRLTVT.

This chain connects TRBV19 to TRBJ2-3; 11 nucleotides match TRBD2. The ends lost 4 bases at V and 4 bases at J; junction bases unmatched: 16. The CDR3 runs 19 residues. Germline assignment: CDR1 LNHDA and CDR2 SQIVND (reference sequence). CDR3 coding DNA: TGTGCCAGTAGTACGCATCACAAGGGACTAGCGGTCCGGTCAGATACGCAGTATTTT. It yields the protein CASSTHHKGLAVRSDTQYF.